This TCR beta chain was captured in a study of blood T cell repertoires in COVID-19. Study-wide background: Sources were T cells, B-cell-depleted T cells, or PBMCs; the material itself was cDNA or gDNA.

The CDR3 has 17 amino acids. V lost 0 bases, J lost 7 bases, and 6 bases stayed unmatched. Germline assignment: CDR1 LGHNA and CDR2 YNFKEQ. Original methodology: Nucleated cell number was recorded as an estimate derived from reference gene primer amplification. Only in-frame clones appear in the TCRdb table, and some are missing; sequencing was by immunoSEQ multiplex PCR. The DNA gave D and trimming, while V, J and clone size come from that table. The repertoire holds about 10,000 clones, with 80% to 90% as singletons. The sample was peripheral blood. This chain connects TRBV4-2 to TRBJ2-2, with 12 positions matching TRBD2. The TCR originated in a human donor in a cohort sampled during active COVID-19. The CDR3 loop is CASSQEVLAGGVGELFF. DNA for the CDR3: TGTGCCAGCAGCCAAGAGGTTCTAGCGGGGGGGGTCGGGGAGCTGTTTTTT.